This entry is about one T cell receptor (beta chain). Recruitment covered about 25 US areas and drew participants whose ages spanned roughly 18 to 100 years. This sample is drawn from a study of blood T cell repertoires in COVID-19. Study-wide context: Specimens from acute and convalescent COVID-19 originated in the United States, Italy and Spain.

CDR3 length equals 13 residues. The V gene's germline CDR1 is SGHTA and CDR2 FQGNSA. Trimming pared 3 bases from V and 4 bases from J, leaving 9 bases between. Libraries were prepared by immunoSEQ multiplex PCR; TCRdb keeps only in-frame clonotypes and omits some of them. The repertoire consists of roughly 130,000 clones, with about 80% occurring once and the leading ten covering around 10%. The chain combines TRBV7-2 with TRBJ1-2, with D possibly TRBD1 on 5 matching bases. Sample: PBMCs or T cells enriched from blood (not recorded which). This sequence originates from a man aged 45-65 years who had recovered from COVID-19. The CDR3 region has the DNA TGTGCCAGCAGCTTTTCGACAGCCTATGGCTACACCTTC. Its protein product is CASSFSTAYGYTF.